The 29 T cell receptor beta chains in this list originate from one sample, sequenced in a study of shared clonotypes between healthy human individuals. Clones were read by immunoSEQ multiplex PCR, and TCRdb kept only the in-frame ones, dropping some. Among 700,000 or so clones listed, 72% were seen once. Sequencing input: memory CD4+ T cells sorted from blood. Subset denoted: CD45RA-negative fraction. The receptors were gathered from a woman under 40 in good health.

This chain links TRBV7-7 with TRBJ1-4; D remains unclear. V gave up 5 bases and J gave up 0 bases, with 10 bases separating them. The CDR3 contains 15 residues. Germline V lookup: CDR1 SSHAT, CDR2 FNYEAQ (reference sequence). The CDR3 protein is CASSRGVATNEKLFF. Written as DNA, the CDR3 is TGTGCCAGCAGCCGGGGTGTTGCAACTAATGAAAAACTGTTTTTT.

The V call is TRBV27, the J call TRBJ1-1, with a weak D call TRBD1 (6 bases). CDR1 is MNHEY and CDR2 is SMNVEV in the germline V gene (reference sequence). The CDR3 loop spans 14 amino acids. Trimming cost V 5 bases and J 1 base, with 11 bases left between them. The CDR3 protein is CASSPDSWNTEAFF. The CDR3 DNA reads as TGTGCCAGCAGTCCGGACAGTTGGAACACTGAAGCTTTCTTT.

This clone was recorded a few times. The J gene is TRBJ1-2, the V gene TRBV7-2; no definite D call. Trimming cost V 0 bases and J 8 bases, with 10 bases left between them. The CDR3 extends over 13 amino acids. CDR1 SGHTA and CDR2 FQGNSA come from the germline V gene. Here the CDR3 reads CASSLADHGGYTF. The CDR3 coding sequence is TGTGCCAGCAGCTTAGCAGACCACGGGGGCTACACCTTC.

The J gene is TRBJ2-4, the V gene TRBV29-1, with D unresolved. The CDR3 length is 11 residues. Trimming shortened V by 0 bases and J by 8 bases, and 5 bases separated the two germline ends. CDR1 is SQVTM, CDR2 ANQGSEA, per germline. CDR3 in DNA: TGCAGCGTTGAAGACCAGCACATTCAGTACTTC. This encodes CSVEDQHIQYF.

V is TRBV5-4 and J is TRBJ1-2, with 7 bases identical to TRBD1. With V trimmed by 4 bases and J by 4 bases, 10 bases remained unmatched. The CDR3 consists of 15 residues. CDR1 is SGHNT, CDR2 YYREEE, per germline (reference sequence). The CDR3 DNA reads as TGTGCCAGCAGCCAGGCGCAAGGGACAGCCTATGGCTACACCTTC. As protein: CASSQAQGTAYGYTF.

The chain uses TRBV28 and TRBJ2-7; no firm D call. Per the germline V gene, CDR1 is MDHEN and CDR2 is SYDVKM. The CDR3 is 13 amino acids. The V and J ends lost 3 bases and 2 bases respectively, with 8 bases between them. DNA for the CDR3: TGTGCCAGCAGTTTCCAGGCGACCTACGAGCAGTACTTC. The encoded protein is CASSFQATYEQYF.

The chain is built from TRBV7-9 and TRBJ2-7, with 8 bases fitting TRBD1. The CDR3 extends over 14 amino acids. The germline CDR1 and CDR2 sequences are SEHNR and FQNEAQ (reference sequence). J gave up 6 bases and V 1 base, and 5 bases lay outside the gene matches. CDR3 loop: CASSLGTGTVEQYF. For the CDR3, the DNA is TGTGCCAGCAGCTTAGGGACAGGGACCGTCGAGCAGTACTTC. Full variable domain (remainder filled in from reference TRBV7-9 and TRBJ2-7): DTGVSQNPRHKITKRGQNVTFRCDPISEHNRLYWYRQTLGQGPEFLTYFQNEAQLEKSRLLSDRFSAERPKGSFSTLEIQRTEQGDSAMYLCASSLGTGTVEQYFGPGTRLTVT.

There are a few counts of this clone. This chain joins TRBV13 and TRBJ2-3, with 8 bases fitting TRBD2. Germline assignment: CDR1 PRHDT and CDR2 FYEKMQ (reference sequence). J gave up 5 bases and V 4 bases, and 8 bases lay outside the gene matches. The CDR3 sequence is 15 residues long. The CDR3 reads CASSSWSGSVDTQYF. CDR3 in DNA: TGTGCCAGCAGCTCGTGGAGCGGGAGTGTAGATACGCAGTATTTT.

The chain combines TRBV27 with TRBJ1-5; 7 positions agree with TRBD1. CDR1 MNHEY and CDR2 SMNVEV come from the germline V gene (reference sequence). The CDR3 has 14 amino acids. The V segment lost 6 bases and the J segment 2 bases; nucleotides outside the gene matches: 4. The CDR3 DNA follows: TGTGCCAGCAGCGGAACAGGGGGCAATCAGCCCCAGCATTTT. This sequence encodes CASSGTGGNQPQHF.

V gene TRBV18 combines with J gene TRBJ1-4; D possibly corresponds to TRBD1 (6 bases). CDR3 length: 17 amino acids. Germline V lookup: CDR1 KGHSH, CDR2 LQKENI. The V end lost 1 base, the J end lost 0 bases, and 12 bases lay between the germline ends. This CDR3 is CASSPREGGATNEKLFF. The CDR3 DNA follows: TGTGCCAGCTCACCACGTGAAGGGGGTGCAACTAATGAAAAACTGTTTTTT.

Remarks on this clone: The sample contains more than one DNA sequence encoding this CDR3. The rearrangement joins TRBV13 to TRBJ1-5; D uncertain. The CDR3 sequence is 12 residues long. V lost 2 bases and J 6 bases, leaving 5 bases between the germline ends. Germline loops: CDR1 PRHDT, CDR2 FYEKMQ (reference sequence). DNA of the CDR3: TGTGCCAGCAGCTTACTGGGTCAGCCCCAGCATTTT. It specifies CASSLLGQPQHF.

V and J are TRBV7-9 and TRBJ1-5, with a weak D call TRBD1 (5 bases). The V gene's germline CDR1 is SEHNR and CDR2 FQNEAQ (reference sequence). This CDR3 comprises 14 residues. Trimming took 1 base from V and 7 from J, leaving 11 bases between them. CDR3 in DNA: TGTGCCAGCAGCTTAGGCAGGGCAGGGCAGCCCCAGCATTTT. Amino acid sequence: CASSLGRAGQPQHF.

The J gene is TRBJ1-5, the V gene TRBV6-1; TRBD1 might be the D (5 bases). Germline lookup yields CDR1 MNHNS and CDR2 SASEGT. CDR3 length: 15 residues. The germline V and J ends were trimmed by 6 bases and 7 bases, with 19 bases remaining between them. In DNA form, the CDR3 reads TGTGCCAGCAGCGTGGGGGTGGAATTAGGGCAGCCCCAGCATTTT. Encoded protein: CASSVGVELGQPQHF.

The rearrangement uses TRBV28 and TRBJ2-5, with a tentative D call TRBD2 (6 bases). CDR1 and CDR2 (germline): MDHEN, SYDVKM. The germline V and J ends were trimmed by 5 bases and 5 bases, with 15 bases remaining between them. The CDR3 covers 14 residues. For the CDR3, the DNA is TGTGCCAGCAGTCCAAGGGACTTATCCGAGACCCAGTACTTC. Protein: CASSPRDLSETQYF. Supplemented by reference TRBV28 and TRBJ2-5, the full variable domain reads DVKVTQSSRYLVKRTGEKVFLECVQDMDHENMFWYRQDPGLGLRLIYFSYDVKMKEKGDIPEGYSVSREKKERFSLILESASTNQTSMYLCASSPRDLSETQYFGPGTRLLVL.

The chain's CDR3 is CASSSQKNTEAFF. Written as DNA, the CDR3 is TGTGCCAGCAGCTCACAGAAGAACACTGAAGCTTTCTTT. This chain uses TRBV7-2 with TRBJ1-1; no clear D gene. The ends were cut back, 4 bases at V and 1 base at J, with 7 bases in the middle. The V gene's germline CDR1 is SGHTA and CDR2 FQGNSA. This CDR3 comprises 13 residues. The variable domain in full, completed from reference TRBV7-2 and TRBJ1-1, reads GAGVSQSPSNKVTEKGKDVELRCDPISGHTALYWYRQSLGQGLEFLIYFQGNSAPDKSGLPSDRFSAERTGGSVSTLTIQRTQQEDSAVYLCASSSQKNTEAFFGQGTRLTVV.

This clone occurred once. The CDR3 region is CATRDYEQYF. CDR3 DNA: TGCGCCACACGGGACTACGAGCAGTACTTC. The chain couples TRBV10-2 to TRBJ2-7; TRBD2 might be the D (5 bases). The CDR3 contains 10 residues. CDR1 is WSHSY, CDR2 SAAADI, per germline. The ends were cut back, 10 bases at V and 3 bases at J, with 7 bases in the middle.

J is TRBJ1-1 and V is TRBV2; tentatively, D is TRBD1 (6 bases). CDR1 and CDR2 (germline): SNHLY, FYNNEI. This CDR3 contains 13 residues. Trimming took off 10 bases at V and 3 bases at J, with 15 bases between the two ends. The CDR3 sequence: CATRGGEYTEAFF. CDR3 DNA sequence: TGTGCCACCAGGGGAGGAGAATACACTGAAGCTTTCTTT.

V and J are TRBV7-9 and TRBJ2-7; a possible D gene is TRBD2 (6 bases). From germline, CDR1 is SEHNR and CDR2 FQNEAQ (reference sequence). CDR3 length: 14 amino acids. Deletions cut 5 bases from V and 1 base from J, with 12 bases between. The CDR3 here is CASSLVGGSYEQYF. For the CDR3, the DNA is TGTGCCAGCAGCCTGGTCGGGGGATCCTACGAGCAGTACTTC.

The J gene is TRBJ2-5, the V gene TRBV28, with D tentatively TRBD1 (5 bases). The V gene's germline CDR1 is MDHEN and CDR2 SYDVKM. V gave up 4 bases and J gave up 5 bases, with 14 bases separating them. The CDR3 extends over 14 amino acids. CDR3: CASSSGAYWETQYF. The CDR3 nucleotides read TGTGCCAGCAGTTCTGGGGCCTATTGGGAGACCCAGTACTTC.

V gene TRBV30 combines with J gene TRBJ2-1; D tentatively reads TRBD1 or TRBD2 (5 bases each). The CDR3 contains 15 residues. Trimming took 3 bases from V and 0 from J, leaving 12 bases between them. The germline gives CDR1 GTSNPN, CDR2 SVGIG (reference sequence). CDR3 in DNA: TGTGCCTGGAGGAAAATGGGGGTCTCCTACAATGAGCAGTTCTTC. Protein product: CAWRKMGVSYNEQFF.

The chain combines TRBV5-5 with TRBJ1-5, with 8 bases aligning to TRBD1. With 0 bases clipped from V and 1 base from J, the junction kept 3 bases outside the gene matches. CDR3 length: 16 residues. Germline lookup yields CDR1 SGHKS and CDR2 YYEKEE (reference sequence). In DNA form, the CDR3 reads TGTGCCAGCAGCTTGGGGACAGGGAGGAGCAATCAGCCCCAGCATTTT. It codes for CASSLGTGRSNQPQHF.

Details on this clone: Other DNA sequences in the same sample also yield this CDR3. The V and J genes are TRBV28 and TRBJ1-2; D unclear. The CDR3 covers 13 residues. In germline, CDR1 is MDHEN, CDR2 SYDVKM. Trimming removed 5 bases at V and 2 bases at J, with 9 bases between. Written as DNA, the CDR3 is TGTGCCAGCAGTCTGGACGGCAACTATGGCTACACCTTC. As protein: CASSLDGNYGYTF.

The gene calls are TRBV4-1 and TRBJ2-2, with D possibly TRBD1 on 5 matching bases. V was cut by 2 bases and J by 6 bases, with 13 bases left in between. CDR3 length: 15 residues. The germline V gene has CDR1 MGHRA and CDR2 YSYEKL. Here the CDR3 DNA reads TGCGCCAGCAGCCAATCCCGCGTGGGGCCCGGGGAGCTGTTTTTT. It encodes CASSQSRVGPGELFF.

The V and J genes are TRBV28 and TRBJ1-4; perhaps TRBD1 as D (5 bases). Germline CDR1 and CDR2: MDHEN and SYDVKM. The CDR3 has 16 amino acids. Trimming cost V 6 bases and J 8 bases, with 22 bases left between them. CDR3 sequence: CASSSPGGKGLEKLFF. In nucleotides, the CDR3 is TGTGCCAGCAGCTCCCCCGGGGGGAAAGGTTTGGAAAAACTGTTTTTT.

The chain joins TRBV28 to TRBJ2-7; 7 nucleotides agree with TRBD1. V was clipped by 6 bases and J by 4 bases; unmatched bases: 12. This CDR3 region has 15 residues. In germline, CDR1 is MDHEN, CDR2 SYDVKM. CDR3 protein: CASRATWDSDYEQYF. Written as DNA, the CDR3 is TGTGCCAGCAGGGCCACGTGGGACAGCGATTACGAGCAGTACTTC.

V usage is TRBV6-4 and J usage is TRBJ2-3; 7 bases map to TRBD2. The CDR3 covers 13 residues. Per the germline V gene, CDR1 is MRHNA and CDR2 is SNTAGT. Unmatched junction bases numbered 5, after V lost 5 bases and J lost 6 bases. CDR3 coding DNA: TGTGCCAGCAGTTTGGGGACTACGGATACGCAGTATTTT. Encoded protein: CASSLGTTDTQYF.

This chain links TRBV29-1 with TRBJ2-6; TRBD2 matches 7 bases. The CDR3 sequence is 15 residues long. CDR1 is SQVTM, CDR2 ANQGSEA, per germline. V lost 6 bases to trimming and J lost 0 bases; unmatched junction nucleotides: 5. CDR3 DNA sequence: TGCAGCGTCGAGGGAGGGAACTCTGGGGCCAACGTCCTGACTTTC. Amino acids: CSVEGGNSGANVLTF.

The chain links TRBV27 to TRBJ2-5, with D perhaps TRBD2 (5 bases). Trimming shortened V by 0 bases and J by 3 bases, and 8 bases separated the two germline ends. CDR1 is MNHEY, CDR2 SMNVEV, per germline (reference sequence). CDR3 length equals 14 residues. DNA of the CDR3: TGTGCCAGCAGTTTATCGTGGCGGGAAGAGACCCAGTACTTC. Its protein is CASSLSWREETQYF.

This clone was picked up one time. The CDR3 is CASSLGTGTDREPQHF. Here the CDR3 DNA reads TGCGCCAGCAGCTTGGGGACCGGGACGGACCGTGAGCCCCAGCATTTT. The chain employs TRBV5-1 and TRBJ1-5; the D gene is possibly TRBD1 (5 bases). V shed 0 bases and J shed 8 bases, with 18 bases lying between them. Germline V CDR1 and CDR2: SGHRS, YFSETQ. The CDR3 totals 16 residues.